Listed here is a single T cell receptor (beta chain). Its cognate antigen is unknown. In germline, CDR1 is SNHLY, CDR2 FYNNEI. The CDR3 runs 14 residues. V was cut by 6 bases and J by 0 bases, with 11 bases left in between. Here immunoSEQ multiplex PCR was the method, and the copy in TCRdb shows in-frame clones only, minus some. The sample yields roughly 90,000 clones, about 88% seen once. These data originate in a study of graft-versus-host responses after intestinal transplantation. This receptor was obtained from a human donor who was the organ donor for an intestinal transplant. V is TRBV2 and J is TRBJ1-2; tentatively, D is TRBD1 (5 bases). Source: unstimulated CD4+ T cells sorted from spleen or lymph node cells, taken before transplant. This CDR3 is CASRDTEANYGYTF. The CDR3 DNA sequence: TGTGCCAGCAGGGACACAGAAGCTAACTATGGCTACACCTTC.